The sequence of this TCR beta chain was determined in a study of regulatory T cells in long-lasting Graves disease. Arm-PCR of CDR3 regions and iRepertoire HTBI primers were used to build TCR beta libraries. TCRdb re-analysed the multiplex PCR reads in MiXCR, keeping a single row per CDR3 protein. Altogether about 560,000 distinct CDR3 sequences are present, about 16% being singletons, with the ten largest covering more than 10%. Sample time point: newly diagnosed GD, antithyroid drugs for less than 3 months. TCR sequences were obtained from RNA taken from PBMCs. Graves' disease diagnoses followed American Thyroid Association guidelines. The sample holds many counts of this clonotype. Its antigen is as yet unknown. Broader study findings: New patients shared roughly 980 public clonotypes, fewer than the approximately 2,500 shared by persistent patients.

This sample was also put to use in a study of T cells in Graves' hyperthyroidism and ophthalmopathy.

Sample: peripheral blood mononuclear cells (PBMCs), taken at new diagnosis, from a patient treated with antithyroid drugs. This receptor was identified in a man aged 18 to 30 with Graves disease.

For the CDR3, the DNA is TGCGCCAGCAGCTCCGGATTCCGGGGCCCTTACGAGCAGTACTTC. Amino acids: CASSSGFRGPYEQYF. This chain joins TRBV5-1 and TRBJ2-7; either TRBD1 or TRBD2 may fit D (5 bases each). V lost 3 bases to trimming and J lost 4 bases, with 17 bases between them. Germline V lookup: CDR1 SGHRS, CDR2 YFSETQ. This CDR3 has 15 amino acids.